This TCR beta chain was documented in a study of Ad26.COV2.S vaccination and SARS-CoV-2 variants (dated by TCRdb to about 2021). Notes on the research overall: Donors in the vaccine arm were drawn from COV1001, a multicentre, randomized, double-blind, placebo-controlled phase I-IIa trial testing Ad26.COV2.S in healthy adults. Ad26.COV2.S was administered intramuscularly at a dose of 5x10^10 or 1x10^11 viral particles, either as one shot or as two shots given 56 days apart. TCRbeta repertoire sequencing served as the tool for gauging how specific and how broad the SARS-CoV-2-reactive T cell receptors were following Ad26.COV2.S vaccination. A total of 32 samples were included in the TCR-sequenced set, comprising about 20 Ad26.COV2.S vaccine recipients, 5 placebo recipients and 8 SARS-CoV-2 convalescent individuals. Trial participants were randomized into five groups of five: low-dose or high-dose Ad26.COV2.S given once or twice, or placebo on both occasions. Blinding of investigators to trial group allocation was maintained during experiments and outcome assessment.

The paper as a whole reports these results and caveats: The authors noted that total T cell responses may have been underestimated by the TCR breadth and depth analyses. The study lacked the statistical power to compare responses across vaccine doses or regimens. After vaccination, substantial breadth of spike-specific CD8+ and CD4+ T cell responses was reported. Higher spike-specific TCR breadth was observed in Ad26.COV2.S recipients than in placebo recipients (P = 0.0014). Vaccine and placebo recipients had comparable non-spike TCR breadth, which fits with the vaccine containing only spike.

As concerns this clone: Which antigen it targets is not known. Base-call qualities are not available, and no considerably larger clone is one nucleotide away.

The immunoSEQ Assay was used to sequence TCRbeta CDR3 regions. After extraction, genomic DNA underwent amplification by bias-controlled multiplex PCR, followed by high-throughput sequencing. Regarding the original processing steps: Collapsing and filtering of sequences were performed to quantify the absolute abundance of each unique TCRbeta CDR3 region. T cell fraction was estimated by normalization of TCRbeta template counts to usable DNA, with usable DNA being measured through amplification of reference genes present in all nucleated cells. Repertoire TCRs were annotated as SARS-CoV-2-specific by exact matching of V gene, CDR3 amino acid sequence and J gene to a known reactive TCR set. The reference SARS-CoV-2 TCR set was derived from MIRA and filtered for enrichment in COVID-19-positive ImmuneCODE repertoires, a step that removed public or cross-reactive TCRs. Using the MIRA antigens, annotated TCRs were further analysed by specific ORF or by position within an ORF. Depth was the summed frequency of annotated unique rearrangements, while breadth was defined as annotated unique rearrangements over total unique productive rearrangements. TCR breadth was compared between groups using two-sided Wilcoxon rank-sum tests. TCRdb holds this immuneACCESS table with in-frame rearrangements only. Some clones are missing; in checked studies, unresolved V genes explain under half, and the rest has no known cause. The V and J calls and clone size are taken from that table; D and trimming were inferred from the DNA. The sample records about 480,000 clones, approximately 90% of which are singletons. 13% of the sample belongs to the ten largest clones.

According to the study, the label for this sample's treatment or condition signals: roughly 18 received Ad26.COV2.S at low or high dose, single or two shots; roughly 5 received placebo; per-sample allocation not given. Repertoires of vaccine and placebo recipients were sequenced from samples collected on day 63 after the first injection. Cohort 1b enrolled 25 adults aged 18-55 years at a single site in Boston, USA, between 29 July and 7 August 2020. Ad26.COV2.S consisted of a replication-incompetent adenovirus type 26 vector by which a prefusion-stabilized SARS-CoV-2 spike protein from the original Wuhan strain was expressed. This receptor was identified in a person aged 18 to 59 who received the Ad26.COV2.S COVID-19 vaccine or a placebo. This material consisted of peripheral blood, taken in a trial of Ad26.COV2.S vaccine versus placebo.

At the DNA level, the sequence is TGTGCCAGCAGCCAGGAACCTGTTGTCTGGGGACAGGGGGTTACAGCACACCGAAACACCATATATTTT. Its amino acids are CASSQEPVVWGQGVTAHRNTIYF. The chain joins TRBV4-2 to TRBJ1-3, with 11 bases in between that match TRBD1. The germline V and J ends show losses of 3 bases and 5 bases respectively, and no gene match explains 27 bases of the junction. Reading the germline V gene gives CDR1 LGHNA and CDR2 YNFKEQ. Inclusive of the bounding cysteine and phenylalanine, the CDR3 is 23 residues long. The only DNA kept is the CDR3, 69 bases in frame from the first base.